These 19 T cell receptor beta chains originate from one sample sequenced in a study of T cell responses to AZD1222 COVID-19 vaccine. Sequencing used immunoSEQ multiplex PCR; TCRdb keeps in-frame clones, though not all of them. The sample records around 140,000 clones, roughly 93% being singletons. Sequencing used peripheral blood, obtained after recovery from COVID-19. Receptors originate from an adult who had recovered from COVID-19.

The table lists this clone with a few counts. The rearrangement joins TRBV6-1 to TRBJ2-3; D is uncertain. CDR1 MNHNS and CDR2 SASEGT come from the germline V gene. The CDR3 extends over 12 amino acids. The V end was cut by 2 bases, the J end by 6 bases, with 6 bases between. The CDR3 region has the DNA TGTGCCAGCAGTGAAAGAAGGGATACGCAGTATTTT. It codes for CASSERRDTQYF.

V gene TRBV11-3 combines with J gene TRBJ2-7; perhaps TRBD2 as D (5 bases). The germline CDR1 and CDR2 sequences are SGHNT and YENEEA. The CDR3 covers 13 residues. The germline V and J ends were trimmed by 1 base and 6 bases, with 10 bases remaining between them. In DNA, the CDR3 is TGTGCCAGCAGCTTAGGGAGGAGTTCCGAGCAGTACTTC. Its protein is CASSLGRSSEQYF.

V usage is TRBV28 and J usage is TRBJ1-2; 7 nucleotides align to TRBD1. With V trimmed by 3 bases and J by 2 bases, 9 bases remained unmatched. This CDR3 spans 16 amino acids. CDR1 is MDHEN and CDR2 is SYDVKM in the germline V gene. The CDR3 DNA sequence: TGTGCCAGCAGTTTTATGCCAGGGGGATCAAACTATGGCTACACCTTC. Protein product: CASSFMPGGSNYGYTF.

CDR3 protein: CASSSSREVQYF. CDR3 sequence (DNA): TGTGCCAGCAGTTCCTCCCGAGAGGTGCAGTACTTC. This chain joins TRBV6-5 and TRBJ2-7; D unclear. Germline V lookup: CDR1 MNHEY, CDR2 SVGAGI. V was pared by 4 bases and J by 9 bases, with 13 bases between. The CDR3 contains 12 residues.

The chain uses TRBV27 and TRBJ1-6; no clear D gene. V was clipped by 10 bases and J by 7 bases, with 17 bases between them. This CDR3 region has 14 residues. Looked up from germline, CDR1 is MNHEY and CDR2 is SMNVEV (reference sequence). As DNA, the CDR3 is TGTGCCACCCACGCTCGGGTGGGAAATTCACCCCTCCACTTT. As protein: CATHARVGNSPLHF.

The chain combines TRBV5-6 with TRBJ1-6, with 7 bases matching TRBD1. The CDR3 spans 14 residues. Per the germline V gene, CDR1 is SGHDT and CDR2 is YYEEEE. Unmatched junction bases numbered 10, after V lost 4 bases and J lost 12 bases. The CDR3 region has the DNA TGTGCCAGCAGCCTAAGACAGGGCGAGGGACCCCTCCACTTT. Protein sequence: CASSLRQGEGPLHF.

This chain links TRBV5-1 with TRBJ2-5, with D unresolved. Germline CDR1 SGHRS, CDR2 YFSETQ. The V gene lost 3 bases and the J gene lost 3 bases, with 3 bases spanning the gap. The CDR3 consists of 11 residues. CDR3: CASSWEETQYF. The CDR3 DNA reads TGCGCCAGCAGCTGGGAAGAGACCCAGTACTTC.

This clone showed up just once. This chain links TRBV28 with TRBJ2-1, with 11 bases matching TRBD2. The CDR3 consists of 16 residues. V lost 5 bases and J lost 8; bases outside the gene matches: 11. CDR1 is MDHEN and CDR2 is SYDVKM in the germline V gene. The CDR3 is CASSPRGLAGFDEQFF. The CDR3 DNA follows: TGTGCCAGCAGTCCTAGAGGACTAGCGGGTTTCGATGAGCAGTTCTTC.

The count of this clone is one. This rearrangement joins TRBV9 to TRBJ1-4; 9 nucleotides agree with TRBD1. CDR1 is SGDLS, CDR2 YYNGEE, per germline. CDR3 length: 15 residues. V lost 4 bases and J lost 8; bases outside the gene matches: 9. CDR3 in amino acids: CASSRMIGTGEKLFF. CDR3 nucleotides: TGTGCCAGCAGCCGCATGATTGGGACAGGGGAAAAACTGTTTTTT.

V is TRBV2 and J is TRBJ1-6, with a weak D call TRBD1 (5 bases). V lost 3 bases, J lost 5 bases, and 17 bases lay in between. The CDR3 consists of 17 residues. Germline V gene lookup returns CDR1 SNHLY and CDR2 FYNNEI. The DNA of the CDR3 is TGTGCCAGCAGTGAGATAATCGGGGGATCCAATAATTCACCCCTCCACTTT. It yields the protein CASSEIIGGSNNSPLHF.

The chain has TRBV5-5 and TRBJ1-5, with 7 bases fitting TRBD1. This CDR3 is built from 15 residues. V was clipped by 2 bases and J by 3 bases; unmatched bases: 5. Germline V CDR1 and CDR2: SGHKS, YYEKEE (reference sequence). The CDR3 region has the DNA TGTGCCAGCAGCTTCGAGAGGGGGCACAATCAGCCCCAGCATTTT. It yields the protein CASSFERGHNQPQHF.

This chain joins TRBV28 and TRBJ2-4, with D possibly being TRBD2 (5 bases). The CDR3 runs 15 residues. V lost 7 bases, J lost 3 bases, and 16 bases lay in between. Per the germline V gene, CDR1 is MDHEN and CDR2 is SYDVKM. CDR3 nucleotides: TGTGCCAGCACCCACTCGGGGTGGGACAAAAACATTCAGTACTTC. Translation: CASTHSGWDKNIQYF.

The chain couples TRBV29-1 to TRBJ2-1, with 11 nucleotides matching TRBD2. The CDR3 is 17 amino acids. Germline V gene sequence: CDR1 SQVTM, CDR2 ANQGSEA. Trimming removed 6 bases from V and 6 bases from J; junction bases left unmatched: 16. CDR3: CSVEKFPSSGRRNEQFF. CDR3 DNA: TGCAGCGTCGAAAAGTTTCCTTCTAGCGGGAGGCGCAATGAGCAGTTCTTC.

This clone was detected a few times. The V gene is TRBV14, the J gene TRBJ2-7, with 8 bases fitting TRBD2. The ends lost 4 bases at V and 2 bases at J; junction bases unmatched: 1. Germline V gene sequence: CDR1 SGHDN, CDR2 FVKESK. This CDR3 contains 13 residues. The DNA for the CDR3 is TGTGCCAGCAGCCTGGGACTAGCCTACGAGCAGTACTTC. Residues: CASSLGLAYEQYF.

Here the CDR3 reads CASSIPRQSGNTIYF. In DNA, the CDR3 is TGTGCCAGTAGTATTCCTCGGCAATCTGGAAACACCATATATTTT. This chain joins TRBV19 and TRBJ1-3; D is undetermined. V lost 3 bases to trimming and J lost 1 base, with 10 bases between them. CDR1 LNHDA and CDR2 SQIVND come from the germline V gene (reference sequence). This CDR3 spans 15 amino acids.

This chain links TRBV5-6 with TRBJ1-4; D possibly corresponds to TRBD1 (5 bases). Trimming shortened V by 0 bases and J by 6 bases, and 12 bases separated the two germline ends. Germline CDR1 reads SGHDT; CDR2 reads YYEEEE. This CDR3 is built from 15 residues. The CDR3 DNA is TGTGCCAGCAGCTTGGTTCGGGTAGGGGATGAAAAACTGTTTTTT. This translates into CASSLVRVGDEKLFF.

V gene TRBV7-9 combines with J gene TRBJ1-2; 9 bases line up with TRBD1. The germline V gene encodes CDR1 SEHNR and CDR2 FQNEAQ (reference sequence). The CDR3 is 15 residues long. J lost 7 bases, V lost 1 base, and 7 bases had no gene match. The CDR3 region has the DNA TGTGCCAGCAGCTTAGAAGGACAGGGGAGGGTTGGCTACACCTTC. Amino acids: CASSLEGQGRVGYTF.

The gene calls are TRBV7-3 and TRBJ2-2; 7 bases match TRBD1. The germline V gene encodes CDR1 SGHTA and CDR2 FQGTGA. V lost 0 bases, J lost 4 bases, and 8 bases stayed unmatched. The CDR3 contains 17 residues. The CDR3 DNA follows: TGTGCCAGCAGCTTAACAGGGGGAACAGGGGCCACCGGGGAGCTGTTTTTT. Protein sequence: CASSLTGGTGATGELFF.

The chain joins TRBV18 to TRBJ2-5; 7 nucleotides agree with TRBD1. V dropped 4 bases and J dropped 2; count of bases not matched to a gene: 7. Per the germline V gene, CDR1 is KGHSH and CDR2 is LQKENI. The CDR3 totals 15 residues. The DNA of the CDR3 is TGTGCCAGCTCACTGTCGACAGGGCGGCAAGAGACCCAGTACTTC. Its protein product is CASSLSTGRQETQYF. The whole variable domain, remainder taken from reference TRBV18 and TRBJ2-5, is NAGVMQNPRHLVRRRGQEARLRCSPMKGHSHVYWYRQLPEEGLKFMVYLQKENIIDESGMPKERFSAEFPKEGPSILRIQQVVRGDSAAYFCASSLSTGRQETQYFGPGTRLLVL.